The source of this T cell receptor beta chain is a study of blood T cell repertoires in COVID-19 (dated by TCRdb to about 2020). For context, the study as a whole: Collaborator samples came from the United States, Italy and Spain and covered acute and convalescent phases of COVID-19. The prospective study material was composed of cDNA or gDNA derived from T cells, B-cell-depleted T cells, or PBMCs. Deeply sampled blood TCRbeta repertoires from subjects exposed to, actively infected with, or recovered from COVID-19 were included in the dataset. The repertoires were released in a freely available public database intended as a resource for research on the immune response to SARS-CoV-2. Samples came from the ongoing ImmuneRACE study (first 160 participants) plus 1,254 subjects from 6 global collaborators. Sample metadata almost always included a de-identified subject ID, COVID-19 status, age in years and sex. HLA class I and class II types, where available, came from metadata supplied by the sample provider rather than from assay-based typing.

TCRbeta CDR3 regions were amplified from genomic DNA by means of the immunoSEQ Assay, a bias-controlled multiplex PCR. The study's processing was this. The number of nucleated cells in each sample was estimated from the amplification of reference gene primers within the assay. To quantify the absolute abundance of each unique TCRbeta CDR3 rearrangement, sequence reads were collapsed and filtered. For each sample, productive Simpson clonality was calculated as the square root of Simpson's diversity index across productive rearrangements. TCRdb carries this immuneACCESS record with in-frame sequences only. Its versions omit some clonotypes, under half of them owing to an unresolved V gene in the studies checked, with the rest unexplained. For V, J and clone size, that table is used; D and trimming come from the DNA. This sample has around 170,000 clones in its table, and about 81% of those were observed once. In total, the top ten clones hold 13% to 15% of the sample.

From its cysteine to its phenylalanine, the CDR3 spans 16 amino acids. Just CDR3 DNA is preserved here, 48 bases in frame from base 1. The germline ends are 15 bases apart after V is trimmed by 5 bases and J by 0 bases. Via the germline V gene, CDR1 is SGHTS and CDR2 YDEGEE. About this clone itself: Its target antigen remains unknown. No base quality information exists; no much larger clone differs at one position.

General findings and caveats noted by the study authors: The amount of clinical and demographic metadata varied by source and participant and was provided uncurated.

Collaborating institutions collected whole blood in K2EDTA tubes following their own protocols. For TCRbeta analysis, collaborator samples were shipped as frozen whole blood, as isolated PBMCs, or as DNA extracted from either sample type. The rearrangement joined TRBV5-8 to TRBJ2-1; 6 matching bases give a weak D call of TRBD1. Sequencing was done on a sample of peripheral blood. The sequence was collected from a man younger than 45 with active or convalescent COVID-19. The base sequence is TGTGCCAGCAGAATAAGGGGGTCCTTCTCCTACAATGAGCAGTTCTTC. This sequence encodes CASRIRGSFSYNEQFF.